This entry lists 20 T cell receptor beta chains sequenced from one sample in a study of cytomegalovirus exposure and HLA in healthy donors. The primer mix had 60 Vbeta and 13 Jbeta primers. The table came from immunoSEQ multiplex PCR; TCRdb's copy has only in-frame clones and leaves some out. This table has about 180,000 clones, roughly four fifths appearing once. The sequencing input was PBMCs. Receptors originate from a man aged 18 to 29 in good health and CMV-seronegative.

The table lists this clone with a few counts. CDR3 in DNA: TGTGCCAGCAGCTTACAGGGGAACACTGAAGCTTTCTTT. It translates to CASSLQGNTEAFF. The rearrangement uses TRBV7-8 and TRBJ1-1, with D possibly matching TRBD1 (5 bases). The germline V and J ends were trimmed by 2 bases and 1 base, with 5 bases remaining between them. The CDR3 is made up of 13 amino acids. Germline CDR1 SGHVS, CDR2 FQNEAQ.

This clone has just a few counts. The CDR3 spells CASSFLGVMNTEAFF. In DNA form, the CDR3 reads TGTGCCAGCAGCTTCCTAGGTGTGATGAACACTGAAGCTTTCTTT. This sequence joins TRBV7-2 and TRBJ1-1; D not certain. V lost 3 bases to trimming and J lost 0 bases, with 11 bases between them. Germline CDR1 and CDR2: SGHTA and FQGNSA. CDR3 length: 15 amino acids. The full variable domain, its missing parts supplied by reference TRBV7-2 and TRBJ1-1, is GAGVSQSPSNKVTEKGKDVELRCDPISGHTALYWYRQSLGQGLEFLIYFQGNSAPDKSGLPSDRFSAERTGGSVSTLTIQRTQQEDSAVYLCASSFLGVMNTEAFFGQGTRLTVV.

There are a few counts of this clone. The chain uses TRBV6-1 and TRBJ1-2, with 7 bases lining up with TRBD1. Per the germline V gene, CDR1 is MNHNS and CDR2 is SASEGT. The junction had 9 bases not matched to a gene; V was cut back by 4 bases and J by 4 bases. This CDR3 has 15 amino acids. CDR3 region: CASSGPGTVAYGYTF. In DNA form, the CDR3 reads TGTGCCAGCAGTGGACCCGGGACAGTTGCCTATGGCTACACCTTC.

The V call is TRBV13, the J call TRBJ1-1, with a tentative D call TRBD1 (5 bases). The V gene lost 4 bases and the J gene lost 3 bases, with 12 bases spanning the gap. This CDR3 contains 14 residues. CDR1 is PRHDT, CDR2 FYEKMQ, per germline (reference sequence). The CDR3, as DNA: TGTGCCAGCAGCTCCCCAGGGTTGGACACTGAAGCTTTCTTT. This translates into CASSSPGLDTEAFF. The whole variable domain, remainder taken from reference TRBV13 and TRBJ1-1, is AAGVIQSPRHLIKEKRETATLKCYPIPRHDTVYWYQQGPGQDPQFLISFYEKMQSDKGSIPDRFSAQQFSDYHSELNMSSLELGDSALYFCASSSPGLDTEAFFGQGTRLTVV.

This rearrangement joins TRBV6-1 to TRBJ2-6, with D possibly being TRBD2 (5 bases). Per the germline V gene, CDR1 is MNHNS and CDR2 is SASEGT. The CDR3 has 14 amino acids. The V end lost 11 bases, the J end lost 1 base, and 12 bases lay between the germline ends. DNA for the CDR3: TGTGCCTCCGGAACGGGATCTGGGGCCAACGTCCTGACTTTC. It specifies CASGTGSGANVLTF.

The rearrangement links TRBV11-1 to TRBJ1-1; D remains ambiguous. The CDR3 has 11 residues. V dropped 6 bases and J dropped 5 bases, with 7 bases sitting between them. Germline CDR1 SGHAT, CDR2 FQDESV (reference sequence). CDR3 residues: CASSSLTEAFF. CDR3 sequence (DNA): TGTGCCAGCAGTTCCCTTACTGAAGCTTTCTTT.

The CDR3 DNA follows: TGTGCCATCAGTGGGAGCACCCACACCGGGGAGCTGTTTTTT. It is translated as CAISGSTHTGELFF. The rearrangement joins TRBV10-3 to TRBJ2-2; D uncertain. CDR1 ENHRY and CDR2 SYGVKD come from the germline V gene. V lost 4 bases to trimming and J lost 3 bases, with 9 bases between them. The CDR3 totals 14 residues.

The V and J genes are TRBV5-6 and TRBJ1-1; no clear D gene. The CDR3 totals 13 residues. Germline-derived CDR1 and CDR2 are SGHDT and YYEEEE. The germline V and J ends were trimmed by 2 bases and 1 base, with 6 bases remaining between them. The CDR3 is CASSFVENTEAFF. Written as DNA, the CDR3 is TGTGCCAGCAGCTTCGTAGAGAACACTGAAGCTTTCTTT.

The chain employs TRBV28 and TRBJ2-2, with TRBD2 identical over 16 bases. The length of the CDR3 is 16 residues. Germline V gene lookup returns CDR1 MDHEN and CDR2 SYDVKM. With 4 bases clipped from V and 6 bases from J, the junction kept 2 bases outside the gene matches. The CDR3 nucleotides read TGTGCCAGCAGTTCTGGGACTAGCGGGAGGGCCGGGGAGCTGTTTTTT. Encoded protein: CASSSGTSGRAGELFF.

The gene calls are TRBV4-2 and TRBJ2-7, with 9 bases aligning to TRBD2. Germline V gene data show CDR1 as LGHNA and CDR2 as YNFKEQ. V shed 8 bases and J 4 bases; nucleotides not matched to a gene: 12. There are 15 residues in the CDR3. This CDR3 is CASSTSASGAYEQYF. CDR3 DNA sequence: TGTGCCAGCTCCACCTCGGCTAGCGGGGCTTACGAGCAGTACTTC.

This chain joins TRBV5-4 and TRBJ2-2; possible D gene TRBD2, 7 bases. The CDR3 is 16 residues long. Trimming shortened V by 2 bases and J by 5 bases, and 16 bases separated the two germline ends. Germline V lookup: CDR1 SGHNT, CDR2 YYREEE (reference sequence). The CDR3, as DNA: TGTGCCAGCAGCTTAGTATCGGGGGGCCTTACCGGGGAGCTGTTTTTT. The encoded protein is CASSLVSGGLTGELFF.

The chain joins TRBV28 to TRBJ1-5, with D perhaps TRBD1 (6 bases). Per the germline V gene, CDR1 is MDHEN and CDR2 is SYDVKM. The CDR3 totals 13 residues. V was trimmed by 6 bases and J by 4 bases, leaving 10 bases between them. CDR3 residues: CASRWGTNQPQHF. The CDR3 DNA reads as TGTGCCAGCAGGTGGGGGACAAATCAGCCCCAGCATTTT.

The chain carries TRBV28 and TRBJ1-4, with 10 bases identical to TRBD1. Germline-derived CDR1 and CDR2 are MDHEN and SYDVKM. Trimming cost V 6 bases and J 3 bases; bases outside gene matches: 4. This CDR3 is 15 amino acids long. This chain's CDR3 is CASRRQGAPNEKLFF. CDR3 nucleotides: TGTGCCAGCAGGCGACAGGGGGCGCCTAATGAAAAACTGTTTTTT.

The V and J genes are TRBV27 and TRBJ2-7, with 7 bases lining up with TRBD1. The germline V gene has CDR1 MNHEY and CDR2 SMNVEV (reference sequence). This CDR3 spans 13 amino acids. V lost 5 bases and J lost 5; bases outside the gene matches: 6. CDR3 sequence: CASSRQTGNEQYF. The DNA of the CDR3 is TGTGCCAGCAGTCGCCAGACAGGGAACGAGCAGTACTTC.

As to this clone: The junction shows a germline mismatch at one end, possibly a read error. The J gene is TRBJ2-7, the V gene TRBV5-1; 7 nucleotides agree with TRBD1. CDR3 length equals 14 residues. Germline loops: CDR1 SGHRS, CDR2 YFSETQ. CDR3 protein: CASSFGTVSHEQYF. The CDR3 DNA reads as TGCGCCAGCAGCTTCGGGACAGTCTCCCACGAGCAGTACTTC.

The chain combines TRBV10-3 with TRBJ2-5; TRBD2 is a possible D gene (5 bases). Deletions cut 3 bases from V and 7 bases from J, with 12 bases between. The germline V gene has CDR1 ENHRY and CDR2 SYGVKD. CDR3 length equals 13 residues. The CDR3 reads CAISERGWGTQYF. In DNA form, the CDR3 reads TGTGCCATCAGTGAAAGAGGGTGGGGGACCCAGTACTTC.

This sequence joins TRBV9 and TRBJ2-5; possible D gene TRBD2, 7 bases. V was trimmed by 3 bases and J by 5 bases, leaving 20 bases between them. The CDR3 is 16 amino acids. Germline loops: CDR1 SGDLS, CDR2 YYNGEE. The CDR3 DNA reads as TGTGCCAGCAGCGCGGGGGCGCGGGGGCCATGGGAGACCCAGTACTTC. Its protein product is CASSAGARGPWETQYF.

The V call is TRBV28, the J call TRBJ2-2; 8 nucleotides align to TRBD1. This CDR3 has 17 residues. The ends lost 6 bases at V and 0 bases at J; junction bases unmatched: 9. Germline CDR1 and CDR2: MDHEN and SYDVKM. The CDR3 region has the DNA TGTGCCAGCAGACCCGGACAGGGAAGGTCGAACACCGGGGAGCTGTTTTTT. It translates to CASRPGQGRSNTGELFF. Drawing the rest from reference TRBV28 and TRBJ2-2, the complete variable domain is DVKVTQSSRYLVKRTGEKVFLECVQDMDHENMFWYRQDPGLGLRLIYFSYDVKMKEKGDIPEGYSVSREKKERFSLILESASTNQTSMYLCASRPGQGRSNTGELFFGEGSRLTVL.

This clone was found once. J is TRBJ1-5 and V is TRBV27; D is possibly TRBD1 (5 bases). The V gene's germline CDR1 is MNHEY and CDR2 SMNVEV (reference sequence). The V end lost 4 bases, the J end lost 5 bases, and 15 bases lay between the germline ends. The CDR3 spans 15 residues. CDR3 nucleotides: TGTGCCAGCAGTTCTGAGGCGGGGGTCGATCAGCCCCAGCATTTT. This sequence encodes CASSSEAGVDQPQHF.

This clone was counted only a few times. The chain couples TRBV5-5 to TRBJ2-6; weak D call: TRBD2 (6 bases). The germline V gene encodes CDR1 SGHKS and CDR2 YYEKEE (reference sequence). V lost 4 bases to trimming and J lost 2 bases, with 10 bases between them. The CDR3 has 15 amino acids. This chain's CDR3 is CASSPSGAGANVLTF. The CDR3 region has the DNA TGTGCCAGCAGCCCCTCGGGGGCTGGGGCCAACGTCCTGACTTTC.